This T cell receptor beta chain was observed in a study of early stage breast cancer tumors. Findings and limits, study-wide: Chain pairing and CD4, CD8 or FOXP3 expression were not captured. Tumors had about 2.5-fold higher T cell density and higher clonality than adjacent normal breast tissue. Commonly generated sequences made up most enriched TCRB sequences shared between patients. Comparing each tissue with blood distinguished tumor from normal in most of the 16 patients.

Sequencing used immunoSEQ multiplex PCR; TCRdb keeps in-frame clones, though not all of them. The data contain about 51,000 clones, about three quarters of them seen just once; the ten biggest clones take up about 3.4%. About this clone: Antigen: not known.

Sequencing used blood. This receptor was taken from a person in their 40s with breast cancer.

The CDR3 DNA follows: TGTGCCACCGCGGGCCGGGGGACCGGGGAGCTGTTTTTT. Translating gives CATAGRGTGELFF. The rearrangement uses TRBV10-3 and TRBJ2-2; TRBD2 is a possible D gene (6 bases). This CDR3 has 13 residues. Germline CDR1 reads ENHRY; CDR2 reads SYGVKD. V was clipped by 10 bases and J by 5 bases, with 14 bases between them.